This TCR beta chain was identified in a study of response to subunit inactivated influenza vaccine. The CDR3 is made up of 15 amino acids. Germline values: CDR1 SGHRS, CDR2 YFSETQ. V lost 0 bases and J lost 5; bases outside the gene matches: 6. There are a few counts of this clonotype. TCRdb itself ran the RT-PCR reads through MiXCR, one entry per CDR3 protein. The sample includes about 570,000 distinct CDR3 sequences, 10% to 12% of them seen just once. The same sample was also studied in work on T cells expressing NK-cell markers. That work states: The authors generated TCR beta cDNA through 5'RACE template switching with UMIs. In roughly six donors, dominant CD3+CD56+NKG2C+ clonotypes ranked among the top 10 CD8+ clonotypes.

This clonotype originated in a man aged 45 to 65 who received an inactivated influenza vaccine. The chain has TRBV5-1 and TRBJ2-5; TRBD2 matches at 8 bases. Sequences were derived from PBMCs from blood, sampled on the day of vaccination. CDR3 coding DNA: TGCGCCAGCAGCTTGGCCGGGACTAGAGGGGAGACCCAGTACTTC. Protein: CASSLAGTRGETQYF.